These 4 T cell receptor beta chains share one sample of origin, sequenced in a study of neurological immune-mediated disorders. TCRdb ran MiXCR on the 5' RACE reads and lists one entry per CDR3 protein. The sample has fewer than 85,000 distinct CDR3 sequences, about 15% seen once. Sequenced input: PBMCs. These receptor sequences come from a middle-aged woman in good health.

This clonotype has a count of ten or more. The V gene is TRBV28, the J gene TRBJ2-3; TRBD2 matches at 8 bases. V lost 5 bases to trimming and J lost 2 bases; unmatched junction nucleotides: 12. The CDR3 covers 17 residues. Germline loops: CDR1 MDHEN, CDR2 SYDVKM. DNA for the CDR3: TGTGCCAGCAGTCCCCCATTGCTAGCGGGCCTCACAGATACGCAGTATTTT. As protein: CASSPPLLAGLTDTQYF. Variable domain in full (rest from reference TRBV28 and TRBJ2-3): DVKVTQSSRYLVKRTGEKVFLECVQDMDHENMFWYRQDPGLGLRLIYFSYDVKMKEKGDIPEGYSVSREKKERFSLILESASTNQTSMYLCASSPPLLAGLTDTQYFGPGTRLTVL.

This clonotype came up a few times. V and J are TRBV12-3 or TRBV12-4 and TRBJ2-3; D is perhaps TRBD2 (6 bases). The CDR3 is made up of 15 amino acids. V lost 0 bases, J lost 4 bases, and 11 bases lay in between. CDR3 protein: CASSLARGGADTQYF. As DNA, the CDR3 is TGTGCCAGCAGTTTAGCGAGAGGCGGGGCAGATACGCAGTATTTT.

This clonotype was seen at least ten times. The rearrangement joins TRBV5-5 to TRBJ1-3; D remains ambiguous. V shed 4 bases and J shed 5 bases, with 10 bases lying between them. This CDR3 is built from 13 residues. Germline CDR1 and CDR2: SGHKS and YYEKEE (reference sequence). The CDR3 region has the DNA TGTGCCAGCAGCCTGGGCGAGAGAAACACCATATATTTT. It is translated as CASSLGERNTIYF.

This clonotype was seen at least ten times. The CDR3 bases are TGTGCCAGCAGCTCACTCCCAGAAGTATACGAGCAGTACTTC. Residues: CASSSLPEVYEQYF. The chain uses TRBV7-2 and TRBJ2-7; D is unresolved. Looked up from germline, CDR1 is SGHTA and CDR2 is FQGNSA. The CDR3 consists of 14 residues. Trimming took off 4 bases at V and 4 bases at J, with 14 bases between the two ends.